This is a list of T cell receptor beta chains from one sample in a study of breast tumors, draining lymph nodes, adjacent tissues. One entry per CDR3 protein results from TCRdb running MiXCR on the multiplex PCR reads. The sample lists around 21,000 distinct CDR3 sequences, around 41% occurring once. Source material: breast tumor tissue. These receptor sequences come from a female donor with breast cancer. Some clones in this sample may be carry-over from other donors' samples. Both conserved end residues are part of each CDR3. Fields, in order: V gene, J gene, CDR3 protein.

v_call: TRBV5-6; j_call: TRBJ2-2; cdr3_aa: CASKSVNTGELFF
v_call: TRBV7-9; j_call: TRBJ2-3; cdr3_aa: CASRFTDTQYF
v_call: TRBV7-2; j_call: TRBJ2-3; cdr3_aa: CASSSRLAGDPDTQCF
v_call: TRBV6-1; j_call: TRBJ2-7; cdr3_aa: CASSHRPVPDEQYF
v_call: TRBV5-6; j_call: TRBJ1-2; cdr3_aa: CASSLAEGINYGYTF
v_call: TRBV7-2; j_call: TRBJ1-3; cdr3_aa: CASSLRLEGRPGNTIYF
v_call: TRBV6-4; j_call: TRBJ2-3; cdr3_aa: CASSAGRDHTDTQYF
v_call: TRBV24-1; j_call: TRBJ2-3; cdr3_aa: CATSERTSGRTLDTQYF
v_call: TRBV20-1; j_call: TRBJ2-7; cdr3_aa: CSASGGLSGGFSYEQYF
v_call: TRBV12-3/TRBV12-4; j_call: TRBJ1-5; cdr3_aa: CASSFSNQPQHF
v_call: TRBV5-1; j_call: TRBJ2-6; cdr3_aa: CASKDAGANVLTF
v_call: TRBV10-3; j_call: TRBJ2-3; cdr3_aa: CAISEGGLAGVADTQYF
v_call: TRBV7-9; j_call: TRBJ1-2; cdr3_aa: CASSLAAGNGYTF
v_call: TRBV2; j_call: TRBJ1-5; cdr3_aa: CASTLGNQPQHF
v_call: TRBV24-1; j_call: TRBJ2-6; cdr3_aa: CATSDRDSIRCRANVLTF
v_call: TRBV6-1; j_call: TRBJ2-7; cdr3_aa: CASSEYGYEQYF
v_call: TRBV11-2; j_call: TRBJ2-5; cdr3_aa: CASSSGQEIGTQYF
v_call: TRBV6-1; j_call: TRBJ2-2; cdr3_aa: CASRGQVYTGELFF
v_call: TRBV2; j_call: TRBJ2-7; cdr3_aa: CASSDPGGGIYEQYF
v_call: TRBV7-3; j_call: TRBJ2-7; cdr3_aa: CASSLTAMTGNTHYEQYF
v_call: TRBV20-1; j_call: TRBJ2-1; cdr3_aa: CSARPGLAGPEQFF
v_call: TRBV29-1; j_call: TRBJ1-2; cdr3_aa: CSVGRWDRGGGGYTF
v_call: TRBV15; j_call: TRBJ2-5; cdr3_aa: CATSVVRRGGETQYF
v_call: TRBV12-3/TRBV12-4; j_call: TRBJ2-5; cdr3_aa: CASSLRASWGQYF